The TCR beta chain under discussion was sequenced for a study of human T cells and chemical hapten exposure. TCRdb re-called the RACE reads through MiXCR, storing one row per CDR3 protein. This sample has more than 35,000 distinct CDR3 sequences; over 5.5% occur once, and the top ten carry 8% to 9.5%. The ends lost 1 base at V and 6 bases at J; junction bases unmatched: 8. Germline V gene data show CDR1 as DFQATT and CDR2 as SNEGSKA (reference sequence). This CDR3 has 14 residues. The time point: patch test 1, 2 weeks after DPC sensitization. This sample's treatment: therapeutic diphenylcyclopropenone sensitization with weekly scalp DPC. Total RNA extraction was carried out from unfractionated whole blood. This clonotype turned up a few times.

Here the sequenced sample was whole blood, taken in connection with sensitization to the hapten diphenylcyclopropenone (DPC). The receptor comes from a woman in her 30s with alopecia areata. Some clones in this sample may be carry-over from other donors' samples. The chain recombines TRBV20-1 with TRBJ2-5, with 7 bases lining up with TRBD2. CDR3 sequence (DNA): TGCAGTGCTAGAGCCACGGGGGGTATAAAGACCCAGTACTTC. Its translation: CSARATGGIKTQYF.